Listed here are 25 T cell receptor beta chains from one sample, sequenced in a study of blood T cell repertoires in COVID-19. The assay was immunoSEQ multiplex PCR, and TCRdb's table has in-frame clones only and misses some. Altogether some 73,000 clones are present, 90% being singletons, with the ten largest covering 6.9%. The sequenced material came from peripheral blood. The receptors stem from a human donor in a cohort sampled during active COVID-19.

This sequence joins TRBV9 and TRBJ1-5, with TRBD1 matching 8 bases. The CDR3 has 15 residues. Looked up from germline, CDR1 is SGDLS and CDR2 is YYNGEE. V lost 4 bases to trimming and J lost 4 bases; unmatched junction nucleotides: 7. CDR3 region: CASSPGQVVNQPQHF. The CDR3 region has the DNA TGTGCCAGCAGCCCGGGACAGGTTGTGAATCAGCCCCAGCATTTT.

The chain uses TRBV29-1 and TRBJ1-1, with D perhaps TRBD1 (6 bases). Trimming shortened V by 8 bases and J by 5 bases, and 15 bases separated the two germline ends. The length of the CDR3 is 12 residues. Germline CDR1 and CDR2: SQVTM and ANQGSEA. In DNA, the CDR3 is TGCAGCTCCCGGGCCGGGACAACTGAAGCTTTCTTT. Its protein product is CSSRAGTTEAFF.

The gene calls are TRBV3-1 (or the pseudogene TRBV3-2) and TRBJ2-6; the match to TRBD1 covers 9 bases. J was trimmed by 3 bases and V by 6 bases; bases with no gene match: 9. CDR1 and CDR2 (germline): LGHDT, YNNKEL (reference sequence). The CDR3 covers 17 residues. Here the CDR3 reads CASSPGQGIGGANVLTF. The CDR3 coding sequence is TGTGCCAGCAGTCCGGGACAGGGAATCGGTGGGGCCAACGTCCTGACTTTC.

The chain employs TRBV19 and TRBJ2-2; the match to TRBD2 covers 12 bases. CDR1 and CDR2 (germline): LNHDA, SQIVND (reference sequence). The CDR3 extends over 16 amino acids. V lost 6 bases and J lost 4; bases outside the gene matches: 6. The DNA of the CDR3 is TGTGCCAGTAGCTTTCTAGCGGGGGGGACCACCGGGGAGCTGTTTTTT. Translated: CASSFLAGGTTGELFF.

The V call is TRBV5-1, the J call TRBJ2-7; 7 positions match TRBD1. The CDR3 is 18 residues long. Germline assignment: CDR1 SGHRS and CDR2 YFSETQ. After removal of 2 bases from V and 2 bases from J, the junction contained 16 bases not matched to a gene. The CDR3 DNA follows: TGCGCCAGCAGCTTAGGCCCCCCGACAGGGATTTTAGCCTACGAGCAGTACTTC. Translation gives CASSLGPPTGILAYEQYF.

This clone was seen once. CDR3 nucleotides: TGTGCCAGCAGTATGACAGGGGTCGATTCACCCCTCCACTTT. Protein sequence: CASSMTGVDSPLHF. The chain links TRBV27 to TRBJ1-6, with TRBD1 matching 8 bases. The CDR3 covers 14 residues. Germline CDR1 reads MNHEY; CDR2 reads SMNVEV (reference sequence). J was trimmed by 8 bases and V by 5 bases; bases with no gene match: 5.

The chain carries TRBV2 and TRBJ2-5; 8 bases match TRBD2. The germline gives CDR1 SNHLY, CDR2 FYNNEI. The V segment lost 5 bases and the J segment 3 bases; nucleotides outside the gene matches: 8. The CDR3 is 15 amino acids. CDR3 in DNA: TGTGCCAGCAGTCTCGCCGGGACTAGGGAAGAGACCCAGTACTTC. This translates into CASSLAGTREETQYF.

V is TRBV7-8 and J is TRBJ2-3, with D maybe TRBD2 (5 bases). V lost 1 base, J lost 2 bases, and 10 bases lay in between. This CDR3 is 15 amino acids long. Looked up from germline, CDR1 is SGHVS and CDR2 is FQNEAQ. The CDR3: CASSLVGSATDTQYF. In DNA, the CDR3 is TGTGCCAGCAGCTTAGTTGGTAGCGCCACAGATACGCAGTATTTT.

The CDR3 sequence: CATSENSLSRTQYF. For the CDR3, the DNA is TGTGCCACCAGTGAGAATTCTCTAAGCCGGACCCAGTACTTC. V gene TRBV24-1 combines with J gene TRBJ2-5; D ambiguous. Trimming cost V 4 bases and J 7 bases, with 15 bases left between them. This CDR3 comprises 14 residues. Germline lookup yields CDR1 KGHDR and CDR2 SFDVKD.

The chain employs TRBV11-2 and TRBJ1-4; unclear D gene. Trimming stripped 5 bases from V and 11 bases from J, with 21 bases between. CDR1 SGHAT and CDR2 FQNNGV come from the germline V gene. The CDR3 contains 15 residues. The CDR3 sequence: CASSLDRTSFEKLFF. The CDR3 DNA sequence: TGTGCCAGCAGCCTCGACCGAACTAGTTTCGAGAAACTGTTTTTT. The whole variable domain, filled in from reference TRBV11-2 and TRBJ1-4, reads EAGVAQSPRYKIIEKRQSVAFWCNPISGHATLYWYQQILGQGPKLLIQFQNNGVVDDSQLPKDRFSAERLKGVDSTLKIQPAKLEDSAVYLCASSLDRTSFEKLFFGSGTQLSVL.

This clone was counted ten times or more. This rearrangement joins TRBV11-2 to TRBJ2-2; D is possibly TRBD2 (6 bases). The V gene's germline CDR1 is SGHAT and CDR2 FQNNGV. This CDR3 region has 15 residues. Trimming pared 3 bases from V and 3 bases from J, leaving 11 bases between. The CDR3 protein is CASSLGLLDTGELFF. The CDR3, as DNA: TGTGCCAGCAGCTTGGGACTTCTTGACACCGGGGAGCTGTTTTTT.

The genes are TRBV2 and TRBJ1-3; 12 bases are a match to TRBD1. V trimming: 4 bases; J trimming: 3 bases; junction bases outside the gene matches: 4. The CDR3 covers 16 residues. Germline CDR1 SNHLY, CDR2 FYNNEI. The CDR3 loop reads CASSGGQGAGGNTIYF. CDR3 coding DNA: TGTGCCAGCAGTGGGGGACAGGGGGCTGGTGGAAACACCATATATTTT.

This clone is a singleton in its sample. CDR3 nucleotides: TGTGCCAGTAGTATAGAAACAGGGGGCGTCTACGAGCAGTACTTC. It is translated as CASSIETGGVYEQYF. V usage is TRBV19 and J usage is TRBJ2-7; TRBD1 agrees at 9 bases. Germline V gene sequence: CDR1 LNHDA, CDR2 SQIVND (reference sequence). Trimming removed 0 bases from V and 3 bases from J; junction bases left unmatched: 3. The CDR3 length is 15 residues.

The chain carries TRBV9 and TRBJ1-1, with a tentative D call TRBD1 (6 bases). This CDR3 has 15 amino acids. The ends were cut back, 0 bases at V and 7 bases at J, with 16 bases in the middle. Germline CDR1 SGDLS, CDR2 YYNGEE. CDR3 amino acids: CASSVGGGGMGEAFF. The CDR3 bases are TGTGCCAGCAGCGTAGGAGGGGGGGGTATGGGTGAAGCTTTCTTT.

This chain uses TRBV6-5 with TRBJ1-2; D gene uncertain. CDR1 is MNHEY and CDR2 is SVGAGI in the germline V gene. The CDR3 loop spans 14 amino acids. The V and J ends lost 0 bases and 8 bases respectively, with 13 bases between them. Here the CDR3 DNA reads TGTGCCAGCAGTTACTCGGATCGGGGTCTCGGCTACACCTTC. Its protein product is CASSYSDRGLGYTF.

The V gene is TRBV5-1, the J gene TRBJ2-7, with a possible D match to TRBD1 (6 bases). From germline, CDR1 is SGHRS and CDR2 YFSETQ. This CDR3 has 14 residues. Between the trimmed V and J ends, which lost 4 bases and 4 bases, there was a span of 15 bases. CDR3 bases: TGCGCCAGCAGCGCCAGGACAGTCTCGTACGAGCAGTACTTC. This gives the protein CASSARTVSYEQYF. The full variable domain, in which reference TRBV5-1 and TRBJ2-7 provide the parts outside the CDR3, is KAGVTQTPRYLIKTRGQQVTLSCSPISGHRSVSWYQQTPGQGLQFLFEYFSETQRNKGNFPGRFSGRQFSNSRSEMNVSTLELGDSALYLCASSARTVSYEQYFGPGTRLTVT.

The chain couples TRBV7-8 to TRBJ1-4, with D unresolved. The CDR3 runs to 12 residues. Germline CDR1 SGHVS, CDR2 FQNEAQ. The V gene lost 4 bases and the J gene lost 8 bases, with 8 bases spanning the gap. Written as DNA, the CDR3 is TGTGCCAGCAGCTCGTTGCGGGAAAAACTGTTTTTT. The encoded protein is CASSSLREKLFF.

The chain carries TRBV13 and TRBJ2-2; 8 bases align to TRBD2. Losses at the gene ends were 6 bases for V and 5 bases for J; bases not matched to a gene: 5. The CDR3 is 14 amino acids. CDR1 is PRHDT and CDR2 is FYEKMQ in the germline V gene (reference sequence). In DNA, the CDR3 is TGTGCCAGCAGGACCGGGGGGGCAACCGGGGAGCTGTTTTTT. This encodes CASRTGGATGELFF.

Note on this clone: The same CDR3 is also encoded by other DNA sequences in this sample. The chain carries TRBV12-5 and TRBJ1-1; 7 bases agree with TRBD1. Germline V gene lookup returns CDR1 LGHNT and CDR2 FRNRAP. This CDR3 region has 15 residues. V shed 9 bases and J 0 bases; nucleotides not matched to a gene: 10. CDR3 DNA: TGTGCTAGCGGGCTACGACAGGGACTGAACACTGAAGCTTTCTTT. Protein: CASGLRQGLNTEAFF.

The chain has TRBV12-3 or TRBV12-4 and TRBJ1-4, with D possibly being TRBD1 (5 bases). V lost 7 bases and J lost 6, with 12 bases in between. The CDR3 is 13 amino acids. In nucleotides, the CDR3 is TGTGCCAGCAATCGCCGCAGGGATGAAAAACTGTTTTTT. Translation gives CASNRRRDEKLFF.

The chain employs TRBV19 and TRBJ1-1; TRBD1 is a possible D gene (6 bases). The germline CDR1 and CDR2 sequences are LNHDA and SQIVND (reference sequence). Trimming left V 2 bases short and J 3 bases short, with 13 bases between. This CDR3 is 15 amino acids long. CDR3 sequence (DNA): TGTGCCAGTAGTATATCCACAGGGATATACACTGAAGCTTTCTTT. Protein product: CASSISTGIYTEAFF.

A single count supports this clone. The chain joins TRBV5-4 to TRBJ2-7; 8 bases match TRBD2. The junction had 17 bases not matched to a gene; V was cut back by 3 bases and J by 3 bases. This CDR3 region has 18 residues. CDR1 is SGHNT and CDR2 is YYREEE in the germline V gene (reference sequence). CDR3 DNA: TGTGCCAGCAGCTCCCGGGGCAGCGGGGGCTTTCTGAACTACGAGCAGTACTTC. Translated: CASSSRGSGGFLNYEQYF.

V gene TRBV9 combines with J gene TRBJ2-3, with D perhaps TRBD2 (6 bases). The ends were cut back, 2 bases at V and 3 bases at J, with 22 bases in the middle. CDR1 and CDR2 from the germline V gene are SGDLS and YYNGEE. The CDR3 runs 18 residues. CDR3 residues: CASSVSGGAGSVTDTQYF. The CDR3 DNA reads TGTGCCAGCAGCGTTTCTGGCGGGGCGGGCTCGGTTACAGATACGCAGTATTTT.

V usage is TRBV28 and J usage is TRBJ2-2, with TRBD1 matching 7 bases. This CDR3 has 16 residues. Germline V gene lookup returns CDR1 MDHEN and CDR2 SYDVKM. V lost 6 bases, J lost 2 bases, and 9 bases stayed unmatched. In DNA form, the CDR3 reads TGTGCCAGCAGGTCGTCTGAGGGGGCCAACACCGGGGAGCTGTTTTTT. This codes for CASRSSEGANTGELFF.

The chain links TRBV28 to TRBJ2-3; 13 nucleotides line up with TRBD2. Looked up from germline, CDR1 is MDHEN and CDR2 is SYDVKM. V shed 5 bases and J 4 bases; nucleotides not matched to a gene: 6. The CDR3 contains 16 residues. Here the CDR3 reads CASSTRTSGSPDTQYF. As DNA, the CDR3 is TGTGCCAGCAGTACTAGGACTAGCGGGAGTCCAGATACGCAGTATTTT.